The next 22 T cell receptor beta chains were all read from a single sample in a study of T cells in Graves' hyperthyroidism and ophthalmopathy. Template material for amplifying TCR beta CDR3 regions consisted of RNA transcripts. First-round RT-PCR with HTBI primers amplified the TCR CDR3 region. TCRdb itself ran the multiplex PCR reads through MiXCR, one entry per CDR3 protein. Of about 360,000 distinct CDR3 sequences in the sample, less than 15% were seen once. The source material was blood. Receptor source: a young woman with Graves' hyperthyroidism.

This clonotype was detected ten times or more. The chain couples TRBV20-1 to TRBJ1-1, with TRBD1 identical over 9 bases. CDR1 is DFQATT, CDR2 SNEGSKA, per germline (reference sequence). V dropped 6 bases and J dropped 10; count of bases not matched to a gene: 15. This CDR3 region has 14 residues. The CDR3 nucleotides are TGCAGTGCGCGTAGCCGGGACAGGGTTTTCGTAGCTTTCTTT. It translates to CSARSRDRVFVAFF.

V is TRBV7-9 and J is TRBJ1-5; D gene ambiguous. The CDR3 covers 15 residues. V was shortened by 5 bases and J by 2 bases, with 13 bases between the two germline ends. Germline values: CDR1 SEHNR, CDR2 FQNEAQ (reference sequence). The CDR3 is CASSIGTNGNQPQHF. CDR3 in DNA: TGTGCCAGCAGCATAGGTACTAACGGCAATCAGCCCCAGCATTTT.

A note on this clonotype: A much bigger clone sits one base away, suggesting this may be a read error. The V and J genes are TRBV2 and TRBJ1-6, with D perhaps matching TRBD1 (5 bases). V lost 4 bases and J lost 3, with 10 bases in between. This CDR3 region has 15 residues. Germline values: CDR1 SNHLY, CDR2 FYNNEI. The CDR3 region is CASSAETVYNSPLHF. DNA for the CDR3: TGTGCCAGCAGTGCTGAGACAGTCTATAATTCACCCCTCCACTTT.

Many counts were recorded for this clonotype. CDR3 sequence reads: CSVERLARHNEQFF. In nucleotides, the CDR3 is TGCAGCGTTGAAAGACTAGCGCGCCACAATGAGCAGTTCTTC. V and J are TRBV29-1 and TRBJ2-1; 8 bases line up with TRBD2. The CDR3 covers 14 residues. Germline CDR1 and CDR2: SQVTM and ANQGSEA. V lost 2 bases and J lost 5; bases outside the gene matches: 5.

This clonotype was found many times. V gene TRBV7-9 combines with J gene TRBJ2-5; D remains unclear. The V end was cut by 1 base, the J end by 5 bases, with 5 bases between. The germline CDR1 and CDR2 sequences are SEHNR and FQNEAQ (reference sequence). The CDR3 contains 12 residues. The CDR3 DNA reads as TGTGCCAGCAGCTTAGACTGGGAGACCCAGTACTTC. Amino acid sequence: CASSLDWETQYF.

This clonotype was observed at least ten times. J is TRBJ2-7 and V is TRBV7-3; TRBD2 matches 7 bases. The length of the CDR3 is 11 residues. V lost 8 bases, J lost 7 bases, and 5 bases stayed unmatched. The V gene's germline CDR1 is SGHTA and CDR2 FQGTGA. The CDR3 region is CASGTGGEQYF. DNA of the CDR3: TGTGCCAGCGGTACGGGAGGAGAGCAGTACTTC.

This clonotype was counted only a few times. CDR3 loop: CASSLTKEQYF. The CDR3 DNA follows: TGTGCCAGCAGCTTAACTAAGGAGCAGTACTTC. The chain uses TRBV7-3 and TRBJ2-7; no definite D call. CDR1 is SGHTA and CDR2 is FQGTGA in the germline V gene. The CDR3 extends over 11 amino acids. Trimming left V 0 bases short and J 7 bases short, with 4 bases between. Looking up the rest from reference TRBV7-3 and TRBJ2-7 gives the full variable domain: GAGVSQTPSNKVTEKGKYVELRCDPISGHTALYWYRQSLGQGPEFLIYFQGTGAADDSGLPNDRFFAVRPEGSVSTLKIQRTERGDSAVYLCASSLTKEQYFGPGTRLTVT.

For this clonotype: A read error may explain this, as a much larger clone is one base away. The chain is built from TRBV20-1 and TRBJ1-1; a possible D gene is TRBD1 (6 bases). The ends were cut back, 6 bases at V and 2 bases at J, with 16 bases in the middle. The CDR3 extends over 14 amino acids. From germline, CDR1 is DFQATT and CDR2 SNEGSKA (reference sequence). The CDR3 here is CSAQGGVLNTEAFF. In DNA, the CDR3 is TGCAGTGCCCAAGGGGGGGTCTTAAACACTGAAGCTTTCTTT.

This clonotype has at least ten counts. CDR3 sequence: CASSLDRVSGNTIYF. DNA for the CDR3: TGTGCCAGCAGTTTAGACAGGGTCTCTGGAAACACCATATATTTT. The chain recombines TRBV12-3 or TRBV12-4 with TRBJ1-3; D may be TRBD1 (6 bases). This CDR3 has 15 amino acids. The germline V and J ends were trimmed by 1 base and 0 bases, with 7 bases remaining between them.

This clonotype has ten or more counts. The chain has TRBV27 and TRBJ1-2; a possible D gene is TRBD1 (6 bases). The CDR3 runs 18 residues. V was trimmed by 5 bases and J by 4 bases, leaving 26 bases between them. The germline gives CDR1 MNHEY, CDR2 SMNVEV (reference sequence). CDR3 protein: CASSTQGPRRRQPYGYTF. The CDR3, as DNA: TGTGCCAGCAGTACCCAGGGGCCCCGTCGTCGGCAACCCTATGGCTACACCTTC.

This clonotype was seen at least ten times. The CDR3 loop reads CASSLLEVVGNSPLHF. The CDR3 DNA is TGTGCCAGCAGTTTATTGGAGGTAGTGGGGAATTCACCCCTCCACTTT. This chain links TRBV28 with TRBJ1-6; no clear D gene. Germline V CDR1 and CDR2: MDHEN, SYDVKM. The V end lost 1 base, the J end lost 7 bases, and 14 bases lay between the germline ends. The CDR3 is 16 amino acids.

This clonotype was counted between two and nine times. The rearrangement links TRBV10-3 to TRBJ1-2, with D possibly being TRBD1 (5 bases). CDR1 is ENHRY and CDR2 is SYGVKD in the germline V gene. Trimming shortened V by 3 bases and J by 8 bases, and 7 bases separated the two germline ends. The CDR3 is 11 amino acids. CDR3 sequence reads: CAISEGAGYTF. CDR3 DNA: TGTGCCATCAGTGAAGGGGCCGGCTACACCTTC.

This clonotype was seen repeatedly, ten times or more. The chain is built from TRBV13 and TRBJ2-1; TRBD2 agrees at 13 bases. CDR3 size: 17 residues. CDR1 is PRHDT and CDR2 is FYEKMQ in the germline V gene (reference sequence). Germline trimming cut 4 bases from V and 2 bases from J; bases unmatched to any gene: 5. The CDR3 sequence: CASSSEGTSGAYNEQFF. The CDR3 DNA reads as TGTGCCAGCAGCTCTGAAGGGACTAGCGGGGCCTACAATGAGCAGTTCTTC.

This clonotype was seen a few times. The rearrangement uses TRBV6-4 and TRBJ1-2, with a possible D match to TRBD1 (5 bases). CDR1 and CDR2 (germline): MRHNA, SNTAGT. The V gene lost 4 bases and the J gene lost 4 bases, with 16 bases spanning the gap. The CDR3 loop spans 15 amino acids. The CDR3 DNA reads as TGTGCCAGCAGTGCCCTTGACAGCCGGATCTATGGCTACACCTTC. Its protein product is CASSALDSRIYGYTF.

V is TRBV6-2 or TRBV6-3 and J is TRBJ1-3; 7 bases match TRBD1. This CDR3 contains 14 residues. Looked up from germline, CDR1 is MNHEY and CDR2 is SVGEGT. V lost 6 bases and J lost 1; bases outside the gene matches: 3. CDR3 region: CASSGTASGNTIYF. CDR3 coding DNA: TGTGCCAGCAGCGGGACAGCTTCTGGAAACACCATATATTTT.

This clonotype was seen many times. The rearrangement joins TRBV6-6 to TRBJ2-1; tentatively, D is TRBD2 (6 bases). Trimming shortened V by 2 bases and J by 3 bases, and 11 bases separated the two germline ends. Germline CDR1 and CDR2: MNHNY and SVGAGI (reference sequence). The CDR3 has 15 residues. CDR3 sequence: CASSYRAGFYNEQFF. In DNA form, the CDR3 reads TGTGCCAGCAGTTACCGCGCGGGATTCTACAATGAGCAGTTCTTC.

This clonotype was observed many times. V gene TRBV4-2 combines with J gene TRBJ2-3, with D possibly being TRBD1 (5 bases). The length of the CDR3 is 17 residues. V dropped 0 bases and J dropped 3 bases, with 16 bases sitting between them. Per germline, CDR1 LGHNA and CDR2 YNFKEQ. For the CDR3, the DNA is TGTGCCAGCAGCCAAGAGATACGCCAGGGTGGTACAGATACGCAGTATTTT. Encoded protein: CASSQEIRQGGTDTQYF.

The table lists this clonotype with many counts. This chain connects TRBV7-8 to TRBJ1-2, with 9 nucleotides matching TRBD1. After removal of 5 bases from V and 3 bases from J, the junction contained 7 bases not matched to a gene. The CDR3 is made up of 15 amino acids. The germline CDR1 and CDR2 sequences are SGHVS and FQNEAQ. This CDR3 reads CASSVTGGSDYGYTF. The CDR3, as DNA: TGTGCCAGCAGCGTTACAGGGGGCTCGGACTATGGCTACACCTTC. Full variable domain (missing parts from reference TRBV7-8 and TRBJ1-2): GAGVSQSPRYKVAKRGQDVALRCDPISGHVSLFWYQQALGQGPEFLTYFQNEAQLDKSGLPSDRFFAERPEGSVSTLKIQRTQQEDSAVYLCASSVTGGSDYGYTFGSGTRLTVV.

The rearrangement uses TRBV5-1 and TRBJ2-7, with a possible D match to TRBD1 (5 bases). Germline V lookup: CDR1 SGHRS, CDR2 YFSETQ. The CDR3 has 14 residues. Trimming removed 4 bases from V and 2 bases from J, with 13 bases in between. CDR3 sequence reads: CASSAQTGPYEQYF. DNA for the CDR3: TGCGCCAGCAGCGCCCAAACAGGCCCCTACGAGCAGTACTTC.

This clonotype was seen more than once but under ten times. CDR3 region: CASSQLPTDTQYF. The CDR3 DNA follows: TGTGCCAGCAGTCAACTCCCCACAGATACGCAGTATTTT. The V call is TRBV7-9, the J call TRBJ2-3; the D is unclear. CDR1 is SEHNR, CDR2 FQNEAQ, per germline (reference sequence). The CDR3 is made up of 13 amino acids. V was shortened by 6 bases and J by 2 bases, with 9 bases between the two germline ends.

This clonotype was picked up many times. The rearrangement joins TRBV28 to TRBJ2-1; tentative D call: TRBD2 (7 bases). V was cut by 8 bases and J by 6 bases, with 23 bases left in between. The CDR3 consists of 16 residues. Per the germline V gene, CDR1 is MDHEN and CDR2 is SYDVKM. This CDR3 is CASYNPLGGGANEQFF. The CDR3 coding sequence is TGTGCCAGCTACAATCCTCTAGGGGGGGGGGCCAATGAGCAGTTCTTC.

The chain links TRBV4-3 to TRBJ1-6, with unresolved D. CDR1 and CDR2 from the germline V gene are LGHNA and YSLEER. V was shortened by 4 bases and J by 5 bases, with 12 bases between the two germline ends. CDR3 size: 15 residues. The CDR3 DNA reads TGCGCCAGCAGCCCCAGCGGCAGAGATAATTCACCCCTCCACTTT. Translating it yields CASSPSGRDNSPLHF.